This T cell receptor (beta chain) was identified during a study of T cell repertoires in cytomegalovirus infection. The overall study: Shared public TCR beta signatures pointed to both CMV infection and a matching HLA type.

Whole-study results and caveats: Identification of carriers of CMV plus the relevant HLA was performed using cumulative public TCR beta family frequency. HLA-C-restricted CMV clonotypes gave the most frequent clonotype in two of eight donors.

The CDR3 is 11 residues long. CDR1 DFQATT and CDR2 SNEGSKA come from the germline V gene (reference sequence). MiXCR was run by TCRdb on the reads, yielding one entry per CDR3 protein. Of roughly 630,000 distinct CDR3 sequences listed, 20% to 25% were seen once; the top ten hold 8%. About this clonotype itself: What it binds is not known.

The receptor's source is a human donor in good health (CMV status not recorded). Some clones in this sample may be carry-over from other donors' samples. Sequenced input: CD8+ T cells from PBMCs. The V call is TRBV20-1, the J call TRBJ2-1; 8 bases fit TRBD1. CDR3 coding DNA: TGCAGCCCTGGACAGGGTGGCGAGCAGTTCTTC. It encodes CSPGQGGEQFF.